The present TCR beta chain was sequenced within a study of shared clonotypes between healthy human individuals. Deep was the level at which the assay was run. This table comes from immunoSEQ multiplex PCR, and its TCRdb copy is limited to in-frame clones, with some not included. The sample carries hundreds of thousands of clones, around 73% recorded once. The CDR3 consists of 14 residues. CDR1 and CDR2 (germline): MGHDK, SYGVNS. V was trimmed by 4 bases and J by 5 bases, leaving 12 bases between them. This chain links TRBV25-1 with TRBJ2-1, with a tentative D call TRBD1 (7 bases). The source material was memory CD4+ T cells sorted from blood. The sample's subset: CD45RA-negative fraction. This receptor was identified in a woman in her 30s in good health. The CDR3 sequence is CASSGRGQDNEQFF. The CDR3 DNA sequence: TGTGCCAGCAGTGGGAGGGGGCAGGACAATGAGCAGTTCTTC.